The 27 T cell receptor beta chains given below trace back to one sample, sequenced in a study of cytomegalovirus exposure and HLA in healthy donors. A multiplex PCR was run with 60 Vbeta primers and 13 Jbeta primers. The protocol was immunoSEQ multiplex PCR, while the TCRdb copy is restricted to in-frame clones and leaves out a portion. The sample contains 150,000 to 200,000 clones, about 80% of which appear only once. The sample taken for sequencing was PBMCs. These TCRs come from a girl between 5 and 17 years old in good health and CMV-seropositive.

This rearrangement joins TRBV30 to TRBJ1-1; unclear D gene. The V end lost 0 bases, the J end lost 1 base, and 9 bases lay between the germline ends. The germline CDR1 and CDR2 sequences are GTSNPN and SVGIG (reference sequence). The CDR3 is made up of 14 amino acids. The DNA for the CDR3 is TGTGCCTGGAGTGTACTGGAGGCGAACACTGAAGCTTTCTTT. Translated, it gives CAWSVLEANTEAFF.

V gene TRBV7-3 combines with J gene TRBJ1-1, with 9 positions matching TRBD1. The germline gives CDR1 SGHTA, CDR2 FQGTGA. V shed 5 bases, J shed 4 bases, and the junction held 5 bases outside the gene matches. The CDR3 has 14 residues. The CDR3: CASSDGQGSTEAFF. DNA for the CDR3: TGTGCCAGCAGCGACGGACAGGGGAGCACTGAAGCTTTCTTT.

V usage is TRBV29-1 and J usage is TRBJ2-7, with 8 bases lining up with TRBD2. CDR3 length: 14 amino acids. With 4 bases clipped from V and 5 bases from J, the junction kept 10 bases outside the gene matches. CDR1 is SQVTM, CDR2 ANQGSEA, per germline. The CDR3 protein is CSVVSSGLVNEQYF. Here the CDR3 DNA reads TGCAGCGTTGTTTCTAGCGGGTTAGTCAACGAGCAGTACTTC.

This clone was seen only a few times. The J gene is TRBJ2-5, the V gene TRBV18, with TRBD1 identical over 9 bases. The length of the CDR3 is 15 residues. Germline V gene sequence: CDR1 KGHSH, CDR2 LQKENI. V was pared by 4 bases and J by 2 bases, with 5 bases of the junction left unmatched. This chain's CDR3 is CASSRGQGSQETQYF. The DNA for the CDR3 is TGTGCCAGCTCACGGGGACAGGGTTCTCAAGAGACCCAGTACTTC.

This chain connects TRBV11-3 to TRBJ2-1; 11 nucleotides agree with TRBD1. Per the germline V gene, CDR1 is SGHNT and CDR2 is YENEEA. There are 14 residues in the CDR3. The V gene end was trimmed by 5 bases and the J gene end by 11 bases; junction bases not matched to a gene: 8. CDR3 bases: TGTGCCAGCAGCCCTAATGGACAGGGGGCAAAGCAGTTCTTC. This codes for CASSPNGQGAKQFF.

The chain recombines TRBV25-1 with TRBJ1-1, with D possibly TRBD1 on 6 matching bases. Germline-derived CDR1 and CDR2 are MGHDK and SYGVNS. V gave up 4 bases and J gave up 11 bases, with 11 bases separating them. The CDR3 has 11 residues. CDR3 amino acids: CASSAGQGAFF. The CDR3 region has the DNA TGTGCCAGCAGTGCGGGCCAGGGGGCTTTCTTT. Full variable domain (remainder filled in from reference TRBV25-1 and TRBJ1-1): EADIYQTPRYLVIGTGKKITLECSQTMGHDKMYWYQQDPGMELHLIHYSYGVNSTEKGDLSSESTVSRIRTEHFPLTLESARPSHTSQYLCASSAGQGAFFGQGTRLTVV.

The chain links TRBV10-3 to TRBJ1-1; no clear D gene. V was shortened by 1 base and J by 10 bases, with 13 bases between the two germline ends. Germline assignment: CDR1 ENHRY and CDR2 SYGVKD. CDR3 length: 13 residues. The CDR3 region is CAISEYYREVAFF. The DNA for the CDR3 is TGTGCCATCAGTGAGTACTACCGTGAGGTAGCTTTCTTT.

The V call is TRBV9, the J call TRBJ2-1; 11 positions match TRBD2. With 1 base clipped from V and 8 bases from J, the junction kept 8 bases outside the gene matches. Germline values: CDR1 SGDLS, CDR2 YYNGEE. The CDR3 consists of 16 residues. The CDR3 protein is CASSVWIAGGQDEQFF. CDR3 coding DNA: TGTGCCAGCAGCGTATGGATAGCGGGGGGGCAGGATGAGCAGTTCTTC.

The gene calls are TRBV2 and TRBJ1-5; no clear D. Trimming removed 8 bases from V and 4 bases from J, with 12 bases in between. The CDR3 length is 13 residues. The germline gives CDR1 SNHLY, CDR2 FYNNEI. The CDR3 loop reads CASRSEGNQPQHF. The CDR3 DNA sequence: TGTGCCAGCCGGTCAGAGGGTAATCAGCCCCAGCATTTT.

The CDR3 reads CAISVGGGNQPQHF. The CDR3 bases are TGTGCCATCAGTGTGGGAGGGGGCAATCAGCCCCAGCATTTT. The chain recombines TRBV10-3 with TRBJ1-5; tentatively, D is TRBD1 (5 bases). The germline V gene has CDR1 ENHRY and CDR2 SYGVKD. V gave up 4 bases and J gave up 2 bases, with 9 bases separating them. The CDR3 runs 14 residues.

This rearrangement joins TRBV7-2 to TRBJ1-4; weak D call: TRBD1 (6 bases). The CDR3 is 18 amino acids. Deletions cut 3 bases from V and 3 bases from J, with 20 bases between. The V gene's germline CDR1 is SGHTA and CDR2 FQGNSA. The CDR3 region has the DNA TGTGCCAGCAGCTTTCTCCGAGGGGGGGGAGATCCTAATGAAAAACTGTTTTTT. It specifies CASSFLRGGGDPNEKLFF.

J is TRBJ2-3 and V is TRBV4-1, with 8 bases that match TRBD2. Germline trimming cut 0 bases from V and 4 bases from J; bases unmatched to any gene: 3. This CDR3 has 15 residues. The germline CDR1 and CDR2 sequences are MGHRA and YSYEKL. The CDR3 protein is CASSQDPREADTQYF. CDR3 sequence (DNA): TGCGCCAGCAGCCAAGACCCGCGGGAGGCAGATACGCAGTATTTT.

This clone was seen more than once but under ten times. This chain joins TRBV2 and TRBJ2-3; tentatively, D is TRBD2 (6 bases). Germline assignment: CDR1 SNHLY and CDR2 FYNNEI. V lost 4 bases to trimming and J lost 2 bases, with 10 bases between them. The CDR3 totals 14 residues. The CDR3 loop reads CASSVTRNTDTQYF. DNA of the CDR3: TGTGCCAGCAGTGTGACTAGAAACACAGATACGCAGTATTTT.

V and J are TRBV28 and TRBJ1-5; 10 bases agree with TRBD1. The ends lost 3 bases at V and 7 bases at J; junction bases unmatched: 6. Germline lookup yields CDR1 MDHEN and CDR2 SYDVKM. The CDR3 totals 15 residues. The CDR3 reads CASSLTGGGGQPQHF. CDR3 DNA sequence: TGTGCCAGCAGTTTGACAGGGGGCGGAGGACAGCCCCAGCATTTT.

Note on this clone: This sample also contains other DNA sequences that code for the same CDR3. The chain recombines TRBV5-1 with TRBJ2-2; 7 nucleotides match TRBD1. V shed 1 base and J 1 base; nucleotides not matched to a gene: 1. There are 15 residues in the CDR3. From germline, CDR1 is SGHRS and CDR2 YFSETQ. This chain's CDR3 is CASSLTGVNTGELFF. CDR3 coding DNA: TGCGCCAGCAGCTTGACAGGGGTGAACACCGGGGAGCTGTTTTTT.

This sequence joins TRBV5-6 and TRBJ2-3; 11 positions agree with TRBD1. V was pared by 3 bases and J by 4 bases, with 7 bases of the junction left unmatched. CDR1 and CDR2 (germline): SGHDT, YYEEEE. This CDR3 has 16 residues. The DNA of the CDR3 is TGTGCCAGCAGCTGGCGGGACAGGGGGTTGGCAGATACGCAGTATTTT. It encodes CASSWRDRGLADTQYF.

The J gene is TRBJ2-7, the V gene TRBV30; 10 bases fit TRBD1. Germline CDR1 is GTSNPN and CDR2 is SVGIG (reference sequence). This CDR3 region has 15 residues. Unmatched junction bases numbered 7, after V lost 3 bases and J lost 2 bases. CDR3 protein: CAWRDIDRGPYEQYF. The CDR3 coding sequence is TGTGCCTGGAGGGACATCGACAGGGGGCCCTACGAGCAGTACTTC.

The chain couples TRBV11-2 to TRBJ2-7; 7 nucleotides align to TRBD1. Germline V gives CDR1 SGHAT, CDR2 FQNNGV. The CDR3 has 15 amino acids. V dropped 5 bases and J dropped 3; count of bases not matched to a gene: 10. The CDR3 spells CASSPGIQGNYEQYF. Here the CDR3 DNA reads TGTGCCAGCAGCCCGGGGATACAGGGGAACTACGAGCAGTACTTC.

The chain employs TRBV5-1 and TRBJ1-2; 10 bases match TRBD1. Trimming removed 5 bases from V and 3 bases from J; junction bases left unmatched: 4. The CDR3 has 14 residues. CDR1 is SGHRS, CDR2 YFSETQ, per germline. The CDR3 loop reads CASRPGQGYYGYTF. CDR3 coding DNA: TGCGCCAGCAGGCCGGGACAGGGGTACTATGGCTACACCTTC.

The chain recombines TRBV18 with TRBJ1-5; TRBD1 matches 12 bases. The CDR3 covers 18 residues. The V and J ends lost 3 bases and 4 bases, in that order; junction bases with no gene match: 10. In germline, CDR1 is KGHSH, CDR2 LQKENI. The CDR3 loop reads CASSPPGQGAISNQPQHF. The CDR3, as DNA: TGTGCCAGCTCACCGCCGGGACAGGGGGCAATTTCGAATCAGCCCCAGCATTTT.

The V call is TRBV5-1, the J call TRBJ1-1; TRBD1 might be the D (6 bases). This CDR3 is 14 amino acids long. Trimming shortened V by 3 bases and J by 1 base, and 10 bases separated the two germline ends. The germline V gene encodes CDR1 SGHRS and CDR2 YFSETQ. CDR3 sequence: CASSSQGWNTEAFF. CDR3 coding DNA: TGCGCCAGCAGCTCACAGGGCTGGAACACTGAAGCTTTCTTT.

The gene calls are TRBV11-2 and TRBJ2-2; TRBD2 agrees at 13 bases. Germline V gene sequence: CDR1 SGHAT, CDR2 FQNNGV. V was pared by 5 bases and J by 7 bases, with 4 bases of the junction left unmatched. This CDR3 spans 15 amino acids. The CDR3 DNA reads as TGTGCCAGCAGCGGACTAGCGGGAGATATCGGGGAGCTGTTTTTT. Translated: CASSGLAGDIGELFF.

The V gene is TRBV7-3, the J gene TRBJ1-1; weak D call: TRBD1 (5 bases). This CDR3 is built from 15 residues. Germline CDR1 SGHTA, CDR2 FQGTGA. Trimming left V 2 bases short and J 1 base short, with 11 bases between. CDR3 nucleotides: TGTGCCAGCAGCTTATTCGGGGGTTCGAACACTGAAGCTTTCTTT. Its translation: CASSLFGGSNTEAFF.

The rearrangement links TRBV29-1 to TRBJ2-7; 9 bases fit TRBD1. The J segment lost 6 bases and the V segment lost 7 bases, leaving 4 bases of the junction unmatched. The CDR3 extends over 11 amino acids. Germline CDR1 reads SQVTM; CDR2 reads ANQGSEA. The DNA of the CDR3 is TGCAGCGCCGACAGGGGGGGCGAGCAGTACTTC. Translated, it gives CSADRGGEQYF.

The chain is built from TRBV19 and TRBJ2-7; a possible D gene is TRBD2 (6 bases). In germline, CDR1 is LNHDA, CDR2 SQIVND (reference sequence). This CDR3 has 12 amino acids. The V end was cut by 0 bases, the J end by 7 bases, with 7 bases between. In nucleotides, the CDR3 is TGTGCCAGTAGTATAGATGGGGGGGAGCAGTACTTC. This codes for CASSIDGGEQYF.

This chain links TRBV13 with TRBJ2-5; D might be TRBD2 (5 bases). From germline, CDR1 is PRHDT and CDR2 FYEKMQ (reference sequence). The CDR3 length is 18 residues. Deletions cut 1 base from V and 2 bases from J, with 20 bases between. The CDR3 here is CASSLVGEPKTGQETQYF. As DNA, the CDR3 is TGTGCCAGCAGCTTAGTCGGGGAACCTAAGACCGGGCAAGAGACCCAGTACTTC.

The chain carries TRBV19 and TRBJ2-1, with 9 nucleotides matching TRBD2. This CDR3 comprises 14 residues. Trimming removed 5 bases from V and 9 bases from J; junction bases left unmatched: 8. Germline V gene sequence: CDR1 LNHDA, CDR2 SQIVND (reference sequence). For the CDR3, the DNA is TGTGCCAGTAGTTGGCCGGGCGGGAGGGGTGAGCAGTTCTTC. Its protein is CASSWPGGRGEQFF. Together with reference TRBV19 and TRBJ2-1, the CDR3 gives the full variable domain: DGGITQSPKYLFRKEGQNVTLSCEQNLNHDAMYWYRQDPGQGLRLIYYSQIVNDFQKGDIAEGYSVSREKKESFPLTVTSAQKNPTAFYLCASSWPGGRGEQFFGPGTRLTVL.